These 28 T cell receptor beta chains came from one sample sequenced in a study of identical twins. MiXCR, applied by TCRdb to the 5' RACE reads, yields one record per CDR3 protein. The sample lists approximately 890,000 distinct CDR3 sequences, 9% to 15% occurring once. This sample was shared with a second study, whose subject was yellow fever vaccine responses in identical twins.

What was sequenced was PBMCs. These receptors were obtained from a young woman in good health.

The V gene is TRBV4-1, the J gene TRBJ2-5; possible D gene TRBD1, 5 bases. Germline loops: CDR1 MGHRA, CDR2 YSYEKL. The CDR3 has 16 residues. Trimming removed 1 base at V and 4 bases at J, with 16 bases between. The CDR3 nucleotides read TGCGCCAGCAGCCAAGGGAAGGGGTTGTCGGGAGAGACCCAGTACTTC. This translates into CASSQGKGLSGETQYF.

This clonotype was recorded once. The chain uses TRBV6-5 and TRBJ2-1; 13 bases are shared with TRBD2. The CDR3 is 15 residues long. J was trimmed by 8 bases and V by 2 bases; bases with no gene match: 3. The germline V gene encodes CDR1 MNHEY and CDR2 SVGAGI. The CDR3 reads CASSYGLAGVDEQFF. The CDR3 nucleotides read TGTGCCAGCAGTTACGGACTAGCGGGAGTTGATGAGCAGTTCTTC.

This clonotype has only a few counts. V and J are TRBV7-9 and TRBJ2-3; D is ambiguous. CDR3 length: 14 residues. Per germline, CDR1 SEHNR and CDR2 FQNEAQ (reference sequence). Trimming removed 5 bases from V and 4 bases from J, with 13 bases in between. The CDR3 here is CASSAPPVPDTQYF. The CDR3 DNA reads TGTGCCAGCAGCGCCCCCCCGGTCCCAGATACGCAGTATTTT.

This clonotype was detected only a few times. The chain employs TRBV3-1 and TRBJ1-2; D gene unclear. Germline V gene data show CDR1 as LGHDT and CDR2 as YNNKEL (reference sequence). There are 15 residues in the CDR3. V lost 4 bases to trimming and J lost 4 bases, with 16 bases between them. The CDR3 nucleotides read TGTGCCAGCAGCCCCACCACCGGGCCGGGCTATGGCTACACCTTC. Translation gives CASSPTTGPGYGYTF.

This sequence joins TRBV3-1 and TRBJ2-1; TRBD2 aligns across 11 bases. The CDR3 covers 17 residues. The V and J ends lost 5 bases and 1 base, in that order; junction bases with no gene match: 7. Germline CDR1 is LGHDT and CDR2 is YNNKEL (reference sequence). The CDR3 region is CASSKVPSGRSYNEQFF. The CDR3 DNA sequence: TGTGCCAGCAGCAAAGTCCCTAGCGGGAGGTCCTACAATGAGCAGTTCTTC.

The rearrangement uses TRBV27 and TRBJ2-7; 8 nucleotides line up with TRBD1. Germline V gene data show CDR1 as MNHEY and CDR2 as SMNVEV (reference sequence). V was clipped by 6 bases and J by 5 bases; unmatched bases: 12. This CDR3 has 15 residues. CDR3 coding DNA: TGTGCCAGCAGACTAACAACAGGGGGTTTCCACGAGCAGTACTTC. Translating gives CASRLTTGGFHEQYF.

The chain couples TRBV7-2 to TRBJ2-1, with a tentative D call TRBD1 (6 bases). This CDR3 contains 16 residues. The V gene lost 6 bases and the J gene lost 6 bases, with 21 bases spanning the gap. Germline V gene sequence: CDR1 SGHTA, CDR2 FQGNSA. The CDR3 loop reads CASSSIRVRGGNEQFF. The CDR3 nucleotides are TGTGCCAGCAGTTCTATCAGGGTCAGGGGTGGCAATGAGCAGTTCTTC.

The sample holds many counts of this clonotype. One end of the junction fails to match germline, which may point to a read error. This chain connects TRBV29-1 to TRBJ2-5; TRBD1 aligns across 8 bases. Germline V gives CDR1 SQVTM, CDR2 ANQGSEA. The CDR3 totals 12 residues. CDR3 sequence: CSVEGQGETQYF. The CDR3 coding sequence is TGCAGCGTGGAAGGACAGGGAGAGACCCAGTACTTC.

This clonotype was seen more than once but under ten times. This rearrangement joins TRBV7-3 to TRBJ2-7; D possibly corresponds to TRBD2 (5 bases). Germline loops: CDR1 SGHTA, CDR2 FQGTGA. V lost 3 bases to trimming and J lost 0 bases, with 9 bases between them. The CDR3 is 14 residues long. Here the CDR3 reads CASSLERFSYEQYF. CDR3 DNA: TGTGCCAGCAGCTTGGAGCGGTTCTCCTACGAGCAGTACTTC.

This clonotype was recorded a few times. The chain joins TRBV11-3 to TRBJ2-1; the D is unclear. The CDR3 sequence is 14 residues long. Trimming shortened V by 0 bases and J by 7 bases, and 10 bases separated the two germline ends. CDR1 SGHNT and CDR2 YENEEA come from the germline V gene. CDR3 protein: CASSLEVTENEQFF. CDR3 bases: TGTGCCAGCAGCTTAGAAGTAACGGAAAATGAGCAGTTCTTC.

This chain connects TRBV20-1 to TRBJ2-3; TRBD2 agrees at 7 bases. The V gene end was trimmed by 2 bases and the J gene end by 2 bases; junction bases not matched to a gene: 4. This CDR3 has 14 amino acids. The germline gives CDR1 DFQATT, CDR2 SNEGSKA (reference sequence). The CDR3 reads CSARLADHTDTQYF. The CDR3 region has the DNA TGCAGTGCTAGACTAGCGGACCACACAGATACGCAGTATTTT.

This clonotype was detected ten times or more. The V call is TRBV11-2, the J call TRBJ2-7, with 10 bases that match TRBD1. The CDR3 covers 14 residues. The ends lost 0 bases at V and 9 bases at J; junction bases unmatched: 5. The germline V gene encodes CDR1 SGHAT and CDR2 FQNNGV. The CDR3 here is CASSLDRTGGRQYV. CDR3 nucleotides: TGTGCCAGCAGCTTAGACCGGACAGGGGGGCGGCAGTACGTC.

This clonotype has more than one count but fewer than ten. The chain is built from TRBV2 and TRBJ2-7; D is ambiguous. Germline-derived CDR1 and CDR2 are SNHLY and FYNNEI. V was cut by 6 bases and J by 0 bases, with 21 bases left in between. This CDR3 contains 17 residues. The CDR3 sequence is CASSYTPQAASSYEQYF. The CDR3 nucleotides are TGTGCCAGCAGCTACACTCCCCAGGCTGCAAGCTCCTACGAGCAGTACTTC.

CDR3 region: CSARGVRLAGADTQYF. The DNA of the CDR3 is TGCAGTGCTAGAGGTGTACGACTAGCGGGAGCAGATACGCAGTATTTT. The rearrangement uses TRBV20-1 and TRBJ2-3, with 12 bases aligning to TRBD2. The trim removed 1 base at V and 4 bases at J, leaving 6 bases unmatched. The CDR3 contains 16 residues. Per germline, CDR1 DFQATT and CDR2 SNEGSKA (reference sequence).

The V and J genes are TRBV6-1 and TRBJ2-7; D possibly corresponds to TRBD2 (6 bases). From germline, CDR1 is MNHNS and CDR2 SASEGT. CDR3 length: 14 amino acids. The germline V and J ends were trimmed by 5 bases and 0 bases, with 11 bases remaining between them. This chain's CDR3 is CASSRAGSSYEQYV. In nucleotides, the CDR3 is TGTGCCAGCAGTCGAGCCGGGAGCTCCTACGAGCAGTACGTC.

This clonotype was counted between two and nine times. The V call is TRBV20-1, the J call TRBJ2-7; possible D gene TRBD1, 5 bases. CDR1 is DFQATT and CDR2 is SNEGSKA in the germline V gene (reference sequence). The CDR3 sequence is 14 residues long. V was trimmed by 3 bases and J by 7 bases, leaving 19 bases between them. The CDR3, as DNA: TGCAGTGCTAGTGATCAGGGAATCTTGGGGGAGCAGTACTTC. It translates to CSASDQGILGEQYF.

Only a few counts were recorded for this clonotype. The rearrangement joins TRBV5-6 to TRBJ2-4; no clear D. The V gene lost 0 bases and the J gene lost 0 bases, with 4 bases spanning the gap. There are 14 residues in the CDR3. Germline lookup yields CDR1 SGHDT and CDR2 YYEEEE. The CDR3 DNA is TGTGCCAGCAGCTTGGAGCTAGCCAAAAACATTCAGTACTTC. Translated: CASSLELAKNIQYF.

The chain joins TRBV28 to TRBJ2-1; TRBD2 is a possible D gene (5 bases). Per germline, CDR1 MDHEN and CDR2 SYDVKM. The CDR3 runs to 14 residues. V shed 10 bases and J shed 6 bases, with 19 bases lying between them. In nucleotides, the CDR3 is TGTGCCACCCTCCCTGGAGGTTCCGTCAATGAGCAGTTCTTC. Translating gives CATLPGGSVNEQFF. Complete variable domain (other parts from reference TRBV28 and TRBJ2-1): DVKVTQSSRYLVKRTGEKVFLECVQDMDHENMFWYRQDPGLGLRLIYFSYDVKMKEKGDIPEGYSVSREKKERFSLILESASTNQTSMYLCATLPGGSVNEQFFGPGTRLTVL.

There are a few counts of this clonotype. In DNA form, the CDR3 reads TGCGCCAGCAGCCAAGATGATCTGAACACTGAAGCTTTCTTT. Amino acids: CASSQDDLNTEAFF. The chain uses TRBV4-1 and TRBJ1-1, with D uncertain. V was clipped by 0 bases and J by 0 bases, with 5 bases between them. The CDR3 has 14 residues. CDR1 and CDR2 (germline): MGHRA, YSYEKL.

The chain joins TRBV20-1 to TRBJ2-5; the match to TRBD2 covers 10 bases. Trimming took 6 bases from V and 5 from J; bases not matched to a gene: 9. CDR1 DFQATT and CDR2 SNEGSKA come from the germline V gene (reference sequence). CDR3 size: 14 residues. The chain's CDR3 is CSARMNSGRETQYF. The CDR3, as DNA: TGCAGTGCCCGGATGAATAGCGGGAGGGAGACCCAGTACTTC.

There are a few counts of this clonotype. The J gene is TRBJ2-1, the V gene TRBV20-1; no clear D. V was cut by 0 bases and J by 8 bases, with 11 bases left in between. This CDR3 contains 13 residues. Germline CDR1 is DFQATT and CDR2 is SNEGSKA (reference sequence). The CDR3 is CSARDRTLDEQFF. The CDR3 DNA follows: TGCAGTGCTAGAGATCGGACCTTGGATGAGCAGTTCTTC.

This clonotype appeared many times. The DNA for the CDR3 is TGCAGCGTTGAGACCTCGGGGCTGGAGACCCAGTACTTC. It specifies CSVETSGLETQYF. This chain uses TRBV29-1 with TRBJ2-5; D may be TRBD1 or TRBD2 (5 bases each). The CDR3 runs 13 residues. Per germline, CDR1 SQVTM and CDR2 ANQGSEA. Deletions cut 3 bases from V and 5 bases from J, with 13 bases between.

This chain uses TRBV19 with TRBJ2-7, with a tentative D call TRBD1 (6 bases). The CDR3 has 12 amino acids. The germline gives CDR1 LNHDA, CDR2 SQIVND (reference sequence). Trimming removed 7 bases from V and 6 bases from J, with 13 bases in between. The CDR3 bases are TGTGCCAGTAACGACAGGCTCGGCGAGCAGTACTTC. Translation: CASNDRLGEQYF.

Only a few counts were recorded for this clonotype. V usage is TRBV24-1 and J usage is TRBJ2-3; TRBD2 matches at 8 bases. V dropped 5 bases and J dropped 5; count of bases not matched to a gene: 14. Germline CDR1 KGHDR, CDR2 SFDVKD. CDR3 length equals 17 residues. CDR3 region: CATSAPQPSGGQDTQYF. CDR3 nucleotides: TGTGCCACCAGTGCCCCACAACCGAGCGGGGGACAAGATACGCAGTATTTT.

The CDR3: CSARPTGRNEQFF. CDR3 DNA: TGCAGTGCTAGACCCACAGGGCGGAATGAGCAGTTCTTC. The V call is TRBV20-1, the J call TRBJ2-1, with TRBD1 as a possible D gene (6 bases). With 2 bases removed from V and 7 bases from J, the gap between germline ends came to 12 bases. CDR3 size: 13 residues. CDR1 and CDR2 from the germline V gene are DFQATT and SNEGSKA (reference sequence).

This clonotype was recorded at least ten times. The rearrangement uses TRBV12-3 or TRBV12-4 and TRBJ2-7; 8 positions match TRBD2. The V segment lost 2 bases and the J segment 10 bases; nucleotides outside the gene matches: 10. The CDR3 is made up of 14 amino acids. The CDR3 DNA reads TGTGCCAGCAGTTTATTTGCGGGGGGCCTTGGACAGTACTTC. This translates into CASSLFAGGLGQYF.

This clonotype was observed a few times. The genes are TRBV10-1 and TRBJ1-6; D possibly corresponds to TRBD1 (5 bases). The V gene's germline CDR1 is WNHNN and CDR2 SYGVQD (reference sequence). This CDR3 region has 17 residues. V lost 3 bases, J lost 0 bases, and 12 bases lay in between. DNA for the CDR3: TGCGCCAGCAGTGATGGACACTCGGGCTCCTATAATTCACCCCTCCACTTT. Amino acid sequence: CASSDGHSGSYNSPLHF.

This clonotype was observed a handful of times. The chain is built from TRBV6-2 or TRBV6-3 and TRBJ2-2, with 7 bases lining up with TRBD2. The CDR3 consists of 17 residues. Germline V gives CDR1 MNHEY, CDR2 SVGEGT. Trimming removed 1 base from V and 7 bases from J; junction bases left unmatched: 12. CDR3 sequence: CASSYYLTSQDSGELFF. CDR3 coding DNA: TGTGCCAGCAGTTACTATTTGACTAGCCAAGACAGCGGGGAGCTGTTTTTT.